A single sample is the source of the 9 T cell receptor beta chains below, sequenced in a study of CD8+CD57+ T cells in acquired aplastic anemia. Those patients picked for sequencing had displayed CD8+CD57+ cell expansion on flow cytometry. Genomic DNA constituted the template upon which TCR beta VDJ and CDR3 profiling was performed. TCRdb itself ran the reads through MiXCR, one entry per CDR3 protein. In the table there are some 170,000 distinct CDR3 sequences, around 48% of which are singletons. The sample consisted of sorted CD4+, CD8+, or CD8+CD57+ T cells (not recorded which) from PBMCs. These receptors came from a human donor with aplastic anemia.

In its sample, this clonotype was seen many times. The V and J genes are TRBV6-2 or TRBV6-3 and TRBJ1-2, with D perhaps TRBD1 (6 bases). This CDR3 has 18 residues. CDR1 and CDR2 (germline): MNHEY, SVGEGT. Between the trimmed V and J ends, which lost 2 bases and 3 bases, there was a span of 22 bases. The CDR3 protein is CASSYPLSGDTWDYGYTF. The CDR3 region has the DNA TGTGCCAGCAGTTACCCACTTTCCGGGGACACCTGGGACTATGGCTACACCTTC.

The rearrangement links TRBV12-3 or TRBV12-4 to TRBJ1-4; no clear D. V dropped 8 bases and J dropped 8 bases, with 21 bases sitting between them. The CDR3 is 15 amino acids. The CDR3 region is CASSYPNTQMEKLFF. The CDR3 region has the DNA TGTGCCAGCTCCTATCCAAACACCCAAATGGAAAAACTGTTTTTT.

CDR3 DNA: TGTGCCAGCAGACCAACAGGGGGAAGATCTGAAGCTTTCTTT. Encoded protein: CASRPTGGRSEAFF. The gene calls are TRBV12-3 or TRBV12-4 and TRBJ1-1; 8 bases line up with TRBD1. CDR3 size: 14 residues. V was clipped by 6 bases and J by 6 bases; unmatched bases: 9.

In nucleotides, the CDR3 is TGTGCCAGCAGCTTAAATGGAAGGTATAATGAAAAACTGTTTTTT. Its protein is CASSLNGRYNEKLFF. The chain uses TRBV7-2 and TRBJ1-4; D remains unclear. Germline V lookup: CDR1 SGHTA, CDR2 FQGNSA. CDR3 length equals 15 residues. Trimming took off 2 bases at V and 4 bases at J, with 11 bases between the two ends.

The V call is TRBV20-1, the J call TRBJ1-1; 8 nucleotides match TRBD1. This CDR3 has 16 amino acids. Germline values: CDR1 DFQATT, CDR2 SNEGSKA (reference sequence). Germline trimming cut 3 bases from V and 5 bases from J; bases unmatched to any gene: 14. Here the CDR3 DNA reads TGCAGTGCTAGGTTTGGTCAGGGGGCCGTCCTGACTGAAGCTTTCTTT. Amino acids: CSARFGQGAVLTEAFF.

The rearrangement links TRBV15 to TRBJ1-4, with D unresolved. V was trimmed by 2 bases and J by 6 bases, leaving 16 bases between them. CDR3 length: 16 residues. From germline, CDR1 is LNHNV and CDR2 YYDKDF (reference sequence). CDR3 protein: CATSRPVGFADEKLFF. The CDR3 DNA sequence: TGTGCCACCAGCAGACCGGTGGGGTTTGCAGATGAAAAACTGTTTTTT.

This clonotype came up a few times. This chain connects TRBV4-1 to TRBJ2-3; possibly TRBD2 for D (5 bases). Germline lookup yields CDR1 MGHRA and CDR2 YSYEKL. This CDR3 region has 14 residues. Trimming shortened V by 1 base and J by 5 bases, and 10 bases separated the two germline ends. The CDR3 bases are TGCGCCAGCAGCCAAGTTCTAGCCGAAGATACGCAGTATTTT. This codes for CASSQVLAEDTQYF.

V is TRBV2 and J is TRBJ1-6; 7 nucleotides align to TRBD1. The CDR3 length is 15 residues. V gave up 6 bases and J gave up 4 bases; unmatched junction bases: 6. The germline V gene has CDR1 SNHLY and CDR2 FYNNEI. CDR3 bases: TGTGCCAGCAGACCAGGGACAGCTTATAATTCACCCCTCCACTTT. As protein: CASRPGTAYNSPLHF. Variable domain in full (rest from reference TRBV2 and TRBJ1-6): EPEVTQTPSHQVTQMGQEVILRCVPISNHLYFYWYRQILGQKVEFLVSFYNNEISEKSEIFDDQFSVERPDGSNFTLKIRSTKLEDSAMYFCASRPGTAYNSPLHFGNGTRLTVT.

This clonotype was observed a handful of times. The rearrangement links TRBV18 to TRBJ1-6; 8 nucleotides match TRBD1. Germline CDR1 is KGHSH and CDR2 is LQKENI. After removal of 4 bases from V and 9 bases from J, the junction contained 8 bases not matched to a gene. This CDR3 has 15 residues. CDR3 nucleotides: TGTGCCAGCTCACTCAAACAGGGGGTGACTTCACCCCTCCACTTT. Translated: CASSLKQGVTSPLHF.